Below are 21 T cell receptor beta chains sequenced from a single sample in a study of T cells in narcolepsy. The method was immunoSEQ multiplex PCR; TCRdb's version includes in-frame clones alone and lacks a portion of them. The sample lists tens of thousands of clones, approximately 84% occurring once. Sequencing was carried out using CD45RA- memory CD4+ T cells from PBMCs. The receptors here all came from a human donor with narcolepsy.

The V and J genes are TRBV4-3 and TRBJ2-1; tentative D call: TRBD2 (6 bases). This CDR3 spans 14 amino acids. With 3 bases removed from V and 7 bases from J, the gap between germline ends came to 13 bases. Looked up from germline, CDR1 is LGHNA and CDR2 is YSLEER. CDR3 in DNA: TGCGCCAGCAGCCAGTCGGGGACTCGGAATGAGCAGTTCTTC. Protein sequence: CASSQSGTRNEQFF.

The V gene is TRBV28, the J gene TRBJ2-7, with D perhaps matching TRBD1 (5 bases). Germline V CDR1 and CDR2: MDHEN, SYDVKM. Trimming took 5 bases from V and 4 from J, leaving 9 bases between them. There are 12 residues in the CDR3. Here the CDR3 reads CASSPDIYEQYF. The CDR3, as DNA: TGTGCCAGCAGTCCGGACATTTACGAGCAGTACTTC. Drawing the rest from reference TRBV28 and TRBJ2-7, the complete variable domain is DVKVTQSSRYLVKRTGEKVFLECVQDMDHENMFWYRQDPGLGLRLIYFSYDVKMKEKGDIPEGYSVSREKKERFSLILESASTNQTSMYLCASSPDIYEQYFGPGTRLTVT.

This chain joins TRBV9 and TRBJ2-7, with D perhaps TRBD2 (6 bases). Looked up from germline, CDR1 is SGDLS and CDR2 is YYNGEE. CDR3 length: 12 residues. Trimming left V 1 base short and J 7 bases short, with 9 bases between. CDR3 residues: CASSVMGGEQYF. The CDR3 region has the DNA TGTGCCAGCAGCGTAATGGGGGGAGAGCAGTACTTC.

The J gene is TRBJ1-6, the V gene TRBV6-5, with D possibly TRBD1 on 5 matching bases. The CDR3 extends over 15 amino acids. CDR1 is MNHEY, CDR2 SVGAGI, per germline. V was pared by 0 bases and J by 9 bases, with 12 bases between. The CDR3 sequence: CASSYSLGVRSPLHF. In DNA, the CDR3 is TGTGCCAGCAGTTACTCCTTAGGGGTACGTTCACCCCTCCACTTT.

The rearrangement links TRBV5-1 to TRBJ2-5; D gene ambiguous. Trimming took 1 base from V and 5 from J, leaving 12 bases between them. The CDR3 is made up of 14 amino acids. Germline V gene data show CDR1 as SGHRS and CDR2 as YFSETQ. The DNA of the CDR3 is TGCGCCAGCAGCTTGTACTCGGCCGGTGAGACCCAGTACTTC. This codes for CASSLYSAGETQYF. The complete variable domain, with remaining parts taken from reference TRBV5-1 and TRBJ2-5, reads KAGVTQTPRYLIKTRGQQVTLSCSPISGHRSVSWYQQTPGQGLQFLFEYFSETQRNKGNFPGRFSGRQFSNSRSEMNVSTLELGDSALYLCASSLYSAGETQYFGPGTRLLVL.

The rearrangement links TRBV11-2 to TRBJ2-2, with D tentatively TRBD1 (6 bases). Trimming stripped 4 bases from V and 6 bases from J, with 12 bases between. CDR1 and CDR2 (germline): SGHAT, FQNNGV. The CDR3 covers 14 residues. This chain's CDR3 is CASSSTNRAGELFF. The CDR3 DNA is TGTGCCAGCAGCTCAACCAACAGGGCCGGGGAGCTGTTTTTT.

The gene calls are TRBV13 and TRBJ2-7, with a tentative D call TRBD2 (5 bases). V was cut by 5 bases and J by 7 bases, with 15 bases left in between. The CDR3 loop spans 13 amino acids. Germline V CDR1 and CDR2: PRHDT, FYEKMQ (reference sequence). This chain's CDR3 is CASSMSGRWEQYF. CDR3 coding DNA: TGTGCCAGCAGCATGAGCGGTCGCTGGGAGCAGTACTTC. Drawing the rest from reference TRBV13 and TRBJ2-7, the complete variable domain is AAGVIQSPRHLIKEKRETATLKCYPIPRHDTVYWYQQGPGQDPQFLISFYEKMQSDKGSIPDRFSAQQFSDYHSELNMSSLELGDSALYFCASSMSGRWEQYFGPGTRLTVT.

This chain connects TRBV4-3 to TRBJ2-7; D possibly corresponds to TRBD2 (6 bases). V shed 2 bases and J shed 1 base, with 12 bases lying between them. Germline-derived CDR1 and CDR2 are LGHNA and YSLEER. This CDR3 has 15 residues. The chain's CDR3 is CASSQWAEGSYEQYF. Written as DNA, the CDR3 is TGCGCCAGCAGCCAATGGGCGGAGGGGTCCTACGAGCAGTACTTC.

This chain joins TRBV11-2 and TRBJ2-4; 9 bases match TRBD1. Losses at the gene ends were 2 bases for V and 5 bases for J; bases not matched to a gene: 7. CDR3 size: 16 residues. CDR1 and CDR2 from the germline V gene are SGHAT and FQNNGV. CDR3 sequence reads: CASSLSGQGPQNIQYF. The CDR3 DNA follows: TGTGCCAGCAGCTTATCGGGACAGGGCCCCCAAAACATTCAGTACTTC.

The chain couples TRBV10-3 to TRBJ2-5; D unclear. The CDR3 sequence is 13 residues long. Trimming cost V 8 bases and J 2 bases, with 12 bases left between them. Germline CDR1 ENHRY, CDR2 SYGVKD. The CDR3 protein is CAIAPSPQETQYF. In nucleotides, the CDR3 is TGTGCCATCGCTCCCAGCCCACAAGAGACCCAGTACTTC.

The CDR3 nucleotides are TGTGCCAGCAGCTCCCTCAGGGGCACGGCCAAAAACATTCAGTACTTC. Translating gives CASSSLRGTAKNIQYF. This chain uses TRBV5-6 with TRBJ2-4, with D possibly TRBD1 on 6 matching bases. Germline V gene lookup returns CDR1 SGHDT and CDR2 YYEEEE. The CDR3 length is 16 residues. Deletions cut 3 bases from V and 1 base from J, with 14 bases between. Supplemented by reference TRBV5-6 and TRBJ2-4, the full variable domain reads DAGVTQSPTHLIKTRGQQVTLRCSPKSGHDTVSWYQQALGQGPQFIFQYYEEEERQRGNFPDRFSGHQFPNYSSELNVNALLLGDSALYLCASSSLRGTAKNIQYFGAGTRLSVL.

The chain carries TRBV14 and TRBJ2-2; D gene unclear. Germline-derived CDR1 and CDR2 are SGHDN and FVKESK. The CDR3 has 15 amino acids. The V end was cut by 2 bases, the J end by 4 bases, with 11 bases between. This CDR3 reads CASSQQGWSTGELFF. The CDR3 DNA reads as TGTGCCAGCAGCCAACAAGGTTGGAGCACCGGGGAGCTGTTTTTT.

The chain links TRBV2 to TRBJ2-7; D remains ambiguous. V was pared by 8 bases and J by 2 bases, with 16 bases between. This CDR3 is 14 amino acids long. Germline-derived CDR1 and CDR2 are SNHLY and FYNNEI. CDR3 coding DNA: TGTGCCAGCGGTTCCGTAAGAAAACCCTACGAGCAGTACTTC. It encodes CASGSVRKPYEQYF.

This clone turned up a few times. The chain joins TRBV20-1 to TRBJ2-7, with 7 bases identical to TRBD2. The V segment lost 6 bases and the J segment 4 bases; nucleotides outside the gene matches: 3. Germline CDR1 reads DFQATT; CDR2 reads SNEGSKA (reference sequence). The CDR3 sequence is 11 residues long. Written as DNA, the CDR3 is TGCAGTGCGGGGGGGGTTTACGAGCAGTACTTC. Residues: CSAGGVYEQYF.

The chain has TRBV5-4 and TRBJ2-5, with 10 bases lining up with TRBD1. The CDR3 has 15 amino acids. In germline, CDR1 is SGHNT, CDR2 YYREEE (reference sequence). The junction had 5 bases not matched to a gene; V was cut back by 4 bases and J by 2 bases. CDR3 sequence (DNA): TGTGCCAGCAGCGCCCCGGGACAGGGGCAAGAGACCCAGTACTTC. Residues: CASSAPGQGQETQYF.

This chain connects TRBV20-1 to TRBJ1-1, with unresolved D. CDR3 size: 11 residues. V lost 2 bases, J lost 8 bases, and 9 bases lay in between. In germline, CDR1 is DFQATT, CDR2 SNEGSKA (reference sequence). This CDR3 is CSARPTEEAFF. The CDR3 DNA sequence: TGCAGTGCTAGACCGACGGAGGAAGCTTTCTTT.

This clone has just one count. The rearrangement uses TRBV7-9 and TRBJ2-3; D perhaps matches TRBD2 (6 bases). The germline CDR1 and CDR2 sequences are SEHNR and FQNEAQ (reference sequence). The CDR3 is made up of 14 amino acids. Trimming pared 5 bases from V and 0 bases from J, leaving 9 bases between. The CDR3 DNA is TGTGCCAGCAGCCAAAGCGGGAGCACAGATACGCAGTATTTT. Its protein product is CASSQSGSTDTQYF.

V and J are TRBV29-1 and TRBJ2-1; 7 bases align to TRBD2. This CDR3 spans 13 amino acids. The trim removed 5 bases at V and 8 bases at J, leaving 9 bases unmatched. In germline, CDR1 is SQVTM, CDR2 ANQGSEA. Here the CDR3 DNA reads TGCAGCGTTCCGGGGGAGGGCCTCTATGAGCAGTTCTTC. As protein: CSVPGEGLYEQFF.

The gene calls are TRBV27 and TRBJ1-4, with D tentatively TRBD1 (6 bases). The germline CDR1 and CDR2 sequences are MNHEY and SMNVEV (reference sequence). V lost 4 bases and J lost 4, with 7 bases in between. The CDR3 loop spans 13 amino acids. The CDR3, as DNA: TGTGCCAGCAGTTCCAGGGGTAATGAAAAACTGTTTTTT. This gives the protein CASSSRGNEKLFF.

The J gene is TRBJ2-3, the V gene TRBV4-1; TRBD2 aligns across 10 bases. The CDR3 covers 20 residues. V was clipped by 4 bases and J by 3 bases; unmatched bases: 19. Germline-derived CDR1 and CDR2 are MGHRA and YSYEKL. The CDR3: CASSPPPAGGPSVCTDTQYF. CDR3 in DNA: TGCGCCAGCAGCCCCCCCCCAGCGGGAGGGCCGTCAGTTTGTACAGATACGCAGTATTTT.

This chain joins TRBV10-3 and TRBJ2-6, with 11 bases matching TRBD1. CDR1 is ENHRY and CDR2 is SYGVKD in the germline V gene. With 7 bases clipped from V and 1 base from J, the junction kept 3 bases outside the gene matches. This CDR3 comprises 16 residues. The CDR3 DNA sequence: TGTGCCATCACGGGGACAGGGGGTTCTGGGGCCAACGTCCTGACTTTC. Protein sequence: CAITGTGGSGANVLTF.